Listed here are 25 T cell receptor beta chains from one sample, sequenced in a study of OX40 agonist ivuxolimab in advanced cancers. The protocol was immunoSEQ multiplex PCR, while the TCRdb copy is restricted to in-frame clones and leaves out a portion. The repertoire holds about 50,000 clones, 80% seen once, with about 3.9% in the top ten. The sequences come from CD4+ or CD8+ T cells sorted from blood, collected in a trial of the OX40 agonist ivuxolimab. The receptors shown here come from an adult with an advanced solid tumor such as melanoma, head and neck, liver or kidney cancer.

V usage is TRBV7-9 and J usage is TRBJ1-2; D uncertain. V lost 2 bases, J lost 3 bases, and 10 bases lay in between. CDR1 is SEHNR and CDR2 is FQNEAQ in the germline V gene (reference sequence). The CDR3 loop spans 14 amino acids. CDR3 nucleotides: TGTGCCAGCAGCTTAACGGGTCCCTACTATGGCTACACCTTC. It yields the protein CASSLTGPYYGYTF.

J is TRBJ2-7 and V is TRBV27; the match to TRBD1 covers 7 bases. Germline V gene sequence: CDR1 MNHEY, CDR2 SMNVEV (reference sequence). CDR3 length: 17 amino acids. With 5 bases clipped from V and 2 bases from J, the junction kept 15 bases outside the gene matches. The CDR3 DNA follows: TGTGCCAGCAGTGGGGGACCGAGGACAGGTCGAACCTACGAGCAGTACTTC. Its translation is CASSGGPRTGRTYEQYF.

The chain recombines TRBV7-7 with TRBJ2-7; a possible D gene is TRBD1 (6 bases). Germline CDR1 reads SSHAT; CDR2 reads FNYEAQ (reference sequence). The CDR3 spans 19 residues. V was shortened by 2 bases and J by 4 bases, with 27 bases between the two germline ends. The CDR3 nucleotides are TGTGCCAGCAGCTTACCCCATTTGGTCACAGGGAAATCGGGGTACGAGCAGTACTTC. It translates to CASSLPHLVTGKSGYEQYF. Combining the CDR3 with reference TRBV7-7 and TRBJ2-7 gives the whole variable domain GAGVSQSPRYKVTKRGQDVTLRCDPISSHATLYWYQQALGQGPEFLTYFNYEAQPDKSGLPSDRFSAERPEGSISTLTIQRTEQRDSAMYRCASSLPHLVTGKSGYEQYFGPGTRLTVT.

V and J are TRBV27 and TRBJ2-7; TRBD2 agrees at 8 bases. This CDR3 comprises 15 residues. The germline gives CDR1 MNHEY, CDR2 SMNVEV (reference sequence). The trim removed 6 bases at V and 0 bases at J, leaving 7 bases unmatched. The DNA for the CDR3 is TGTGCCAGCAGGAACCTAGCGGGTGGCTCCTACGAGCAGTACTTC. Its protein is CASRNLAGGSYEQYF.

This chain connects TRBV7-8 to TRBJ1-4; D not resolved. The CDR3 is made up of 16 amino acids. Trimming left V 4 bases short and J 0 bases short, with 12 bases between. The V gene's germline CDR1 is SGHVS and CDR2 FQNEAQ. CDR3 sequence reads: CASSSSMGSTNEKLFF. Here the CDR3 DNA reads TGTGCCAGCAGCTCCTCCATGGGTTCAACTAATGAAAAACTGTTTTTT.

The gene calls are TRBV5-1 and TRBJ2-7, with TRBD1 matching 10 bases. Unmatched junction bases numbered 5, after V lost 4 bases and J lost 1 base. The CDR3 runs 15 residues. Germline assignment: CDR1 SGHRS and CDR2 YFSETQ. CDR3 bases: TGCGCCAGCAGCCCCGGACAGGGGGGGTCCTACGAGCAGTACTTC. Amino acids: CASSPGQGGSYEQYF.

Only a few counts were recorded for this clone. The chain carries TRBV27 and TRBJ1-3; D ambiguous. The V gene lost 2 bases and the J gene lost 4 bases, with 9 bases spanning the gap. The CDR3 loop spans 14 amino acids. Per germline, CDR1 MNHEY and CDR2 SMNVEV (reference sequence). The CDR3 region is CASSLGVTGNTIYF. As DNA, the CDR3 is TGTGCCAGCAGTTTAGGGGTGACGGGAAACACCATATATTTT.

This clone has more than one count but fewer than ten. The rearrangement uses TRBV5-1 and TRBJ1-1; 8 nucleotides match TRBD1. Germline assignment: CDR1 SGHRS and CDR2 YFSETQ. This CDR3 spans 14 amino acids. Trimming cost V 3 bases and J 3 bases; bases outside gene matches: 4. CDR3 sequence: CASSYLTGDTEAFF. The CDR3 bases are TGCGCCAGCAGCTACCTGACAGGGGACACTGAAGCTTTCTTT.

Points on this clone: An end of the junction does not agree with germline; a read error may underlie this. The CDR3 bases are TGCGCCAGCAGCCCGGGGACAGGGGACTACCATGAGCAGTTCTTC. Amino acid sequence: CASSPGTGDYHEQFF. This chain uses TRBV5-1 with TRBJ2-1; 10 positions agree with TRBD1. CDR3 length equals 15 residues. CDR1 and CDR2 (germline): SGHRS, YFSETQ.

This rearrangement joins TRBV12-5 to TRBJ2-5, with D unresolved. Looked up from germline, CDR1 is LGHNT and CDR2 is FRNRAP. V was clipped by 1 base and J by 5 bases, with 11 bases between them. This CDR3 region has 14 residues. The CDR3 spells CASGLAHVEETQYF. The CDR3 bases are TGTGCTAGTGGTTTGGCCCATGTGGAGGAGACCCAGTACTTC.

V usage is TRBV7-2 and J usage is TRBJ2-3, with 9 bases aligning to TRBD2. CDR3 length: 16 residues. The V and J ends lost 1 base and 4 bases, in that order; junction bases with no gene match: 6. CDR1 and CDR2 (germline): SGHTA, FQGNSA. The CDR3 DNA reads TGTGCCAGCAGCTTAGGATCCAAGCGGGAGGCAGATACGCAGTATTTT. It is translated as CASSLGSKREADTQYF.

The rearrangement joins TRBV7-2 to TRBJ1-4; D gene ambiguous. This CDR3 is 14 amino acids long. Per the germline V gene, CDR1 is SGHTA and CDR2 is FQGNSA. Deletions cut 4 bases from V and 11 bases from J, with 17 bases between. The DNA for the CDR3 is TGTGCCAGCAGCTCGGGATGGACGAATAGGAAACTGTTTTTT. It encodes CASSSGWTNRKLFF.

The CDR3 DNA follows: TGCGCCAGCAGCCAAGGGGCCCGGACAGGGGGCTATGGCTACACCTTC. Translation gives CASSQGARTGGYGYTF. The chain links TRBV4-1 to TRBJ1-2; 10 bases line up with TRBD1. Germline V gene sequence: CDR1 MGHRA, CDR2 YSYEKL. The CDR3 is 16 amino acids. J lost 4 bases, V lost 1 base, and 6 bases had no gene match.

The rearrangement joins TRBV19 to TRBJ1-4; D not certain. The CDR3 spans 14 residues. V lost 4 bases and J lost 4, with 10 bases in between. Germline V CDR1 and CDR2: LNHDA, SQIVND (reference sequence). This chain's CDR3 is CASSKGIVNEKLFF. DNA for the CDR3: TGTGCCAGTAGTAAGGGCATTGTTAATGAAAAACTGTTTTTT.

The chain is built from TRBV11-2 and TRBJ2-1, with unresolved D. This CDR3 spans 14 amino acids. V dropped 1 base and J dropped 4 bases, with 8 bases sitting between them. CDR1 is SGHAT and CDR2 is FQNNGV in the germline V gene. CDR3 in DNA: TGTGCCAGCAGCTTAGGCTCGGTGTACAATGAGCAGTTCTTC. Translation: CASSLGSVYNEQFF.

V and J are TRBV5-1 and TRBJ2-1; 9 bases agree with TRBD2. Germline V gene data show CDR1 as SGHRS and CDR2 as YFSETQ. The CDR3 spans 14 residues. The ends lost 4 bases at V and 9 bases at J; junction bases unmatched: 8. The CDR3 here is CASSPGLAGFEQFF. The CDR3 DNA reads as TGCGCCAGCAGCCCCGGGCTAGCGGGATTTGAGCAGTTCTTC.

The V and J genes are TRBV5-1 and TRBJ1-2; the D gene is possibly TRBD1 (6 bases). Germline values: CDR1 SGHRS, CDR2 YFSETQ. The CDR3 covers 15 residues. Trimming took 4 bases from V and 1 from J, leaving 14 bases between them. The CDR3 nucleotides read TGCGCCAGCAGCCCGGGTGGACAGATTAACTATGGCTACACCTTC. This codes for CASSPGGQINYGYTF. Variable domain in full (rest from reference TRBV5-1 and TRBJ1-2): KAGVTQTPRYLIKTRGQQVTLSCSPISGHRSVSWYQQTPGQGLQFLFEYFSETQRNKGNFPGRFSGRQFSNSRSEMNVSTLELGDSALYLCASSPGGQINYGYTFGSGTRLTVV.

The chain recombines TRBV2 with TRBJ1-4, with 9 bases identical to TRBD1. Trimming removed 4 bases from V and 8 bases from J; junction bases left unmatched: 5. The CDR3 spans 14 residues. Germline CDR1 is SNHLY and CDR2 is FYNNEI. DNA of the CDR3: TGTGCCAGCAGTGCAGAGACAGGGGGGGAAAAACTGTTTTTT. The encoded protein is CASSAETGGEKLFF.

The chain combines TRBV7-2 with TRBJ2-1, with D unclear. The V gene's germline CDR1 is SGHTA and CDR2 FQGNSA. V was shortened by 2 bases and J by 11 bases, with 10 bases between the two germline ends. There are 12 residues in the CDR3. CDR3 loop: CASSLNGQQQFF. DNA of the CDR3: TGTGCCAGCAGCTTAAACGGCCAGCAGCAGTTCTTC.

J is TRBJ1-5 and V is TRBV2; a weak D match, TRBD1 (5 bases). Germline loops: CDR1 SNHLY, CDR2 FYNNEI. This CDR3 is 15 amino acids long. The V and J ends lost 4 bases and 4 bases respectively, with 14 bases between them. CDR3 amino acids: CASSGGRAKNQPQHF. The CDR3 DNA reads TGTGCCAGCAGTGGGGGGAGGGCCAAGAATCAGCCCCAGCATTTT.

The V call is TRBV18, the J call TRBJ1-1; the D gene is possibly TRBD1 (6 bases). This CDR3 contains 16 residues. Trimming left V 0 bases short and J 5 bases short, with 16 bases between. CDR1 and CDR2 from the germline V gene are KGHSH and LQKENI. For the CDR3, the DNA is TGTGCCAGCTCACCACCCGCCGGGGGCGCGCGGACTGAAGCTTTCTTT. Encoded protein: CASSPPAGGARTEAFF.

The rearrangement uses TRBV2 and TRBJ1-2, with 8 bases matching TRBD1. The CDR3 sequence is 13 residues long. Trimming removed 4 bases from V and 5 bases from J; junction bases left unmatched: 3. Germline CDR1 and CDR2: SNHLY and FYNNEI. The CDR3 DNA follows: TGTGCCAGCAGTGTTGACAGGGGATATGGCTACACCTTC. Residues: CASSVDRGYGYTF.

This chain joins TRBV5-1 and TRBJ2-1; TRBD1 agrees at 10 bases. V lost 2 bases, J lost 7 bases, and 12 bases stayed unmatched. Germline CDR1 is SGHRS and CDR2 is YFSETQ. CDR3 length: 17 residues. The CDR3 nucleotides are TGCGCCAGCAGCTTAAATAGACCGGGACAGGGGAGGAATGAGCAGTTCTTC. This encodes CASSLNRPGQGRNEQFF.

The V gene is TRBV18, the J gene TRBJ2-1; TRBD2 matches 9 bases. CDR1 is KGHSH and CDR2 is LQKENI in the germline V gene. The length of the CDR3 is 20 residues. V was clipped by 0 bases and J by 0 bases; unmatched bases: 12. DNA for the CDR3: TGTGCCAGCTCACCACCAGGTGCCCTAGCGGGAAAGAGCTCCTACAATGAGCAGTTCTTC. Protein: CASSPPGALAGKSSYNEQFF.

The V call is TRBV7-2, the J call TRBJ2-1, with 9 bases aligning to TRBD2. V dropped 1 base and J dropped 12; count of bases not matched to a gene: 7. CDR3 length: 14 amino acids. The germline gives CDR1 SGHTA, CDR2 FQGNSA. CDR3 residues: CASSLVGLAGMQFF. As DNA, the CDR3 is TGTGCCAGCAGCTTAGTAGGGCTAGCGGGGATGCAGTTCTTC.